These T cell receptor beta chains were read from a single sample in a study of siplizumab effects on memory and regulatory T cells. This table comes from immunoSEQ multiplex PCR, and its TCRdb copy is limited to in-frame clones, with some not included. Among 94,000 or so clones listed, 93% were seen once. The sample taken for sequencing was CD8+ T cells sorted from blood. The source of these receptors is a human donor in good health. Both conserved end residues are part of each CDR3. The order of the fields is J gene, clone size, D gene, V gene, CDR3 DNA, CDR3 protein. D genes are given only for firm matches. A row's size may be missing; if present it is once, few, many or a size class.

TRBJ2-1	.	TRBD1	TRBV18	TGTGCCAGCTCACCCGCGGAATACAGGGGGAGCTCCTACAATGAGCAGTTCTTC	CASSPAEYRGSSYNEQFF
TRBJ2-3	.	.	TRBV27	TGTGCCAGCAGTCCCCTGCGAGCAAGGGTGGGGGATACGCAGTATTTT	CASSPLRARVGDTQYF
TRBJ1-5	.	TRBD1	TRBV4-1	TGCGCCAGCAGCCCCCAGGGGGGGGATCAGCCCCAGCATTTT	CASSPQGGDQPQHF
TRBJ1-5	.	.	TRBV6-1	TGTGCCAGCAGTGAAGGCGGCAGCCGATATAGCAATCAGCCCCAGCATTTT	CASSEGGSRYSNQPQHF
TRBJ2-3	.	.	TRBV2	TGTGCCAGCTCTGAGACAGCCCGCACAGATACGCAGTATTTT	CASSETARTDTQYF
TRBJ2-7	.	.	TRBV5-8	TGTGCCAGCAGCTTGAATGGCTACGAGCAGTACTTC	CASSLNGYEQYF
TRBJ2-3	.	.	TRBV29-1	TGCAGCGGTGGACCACATCGACGTATCACAGATACGCAGTATTTT	CSGGPHRRITDTQYF
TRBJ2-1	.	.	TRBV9	TGTGCCAGCAGCGTAGTCCCAGGGATGGATGAGCAGTTCTTC	CASSVVPGMDEQFF
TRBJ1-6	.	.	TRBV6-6	TGTGCCAGCAGACGCCGGGGAGAGGCCTATAATTCACCCCTCCACTTT	CASRRRGEAYNSPLHF
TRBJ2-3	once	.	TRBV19	TGTGCCAGTAGTATGAGGGGGGCGGATACGCAGTATTTT	CASSMRGADTQYF
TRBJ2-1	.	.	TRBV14	TGTGCCAGCAGCATAGGACAGAACAATGAGCAGTTCTTC	CASSIGQNNEQFF
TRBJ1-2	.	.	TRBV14	TGTGCCAGCAGCCCGGACGGGACCCCAGGGATTTTCTATGGCTACACCTTC	CASSPDGTPGIFYGYTF
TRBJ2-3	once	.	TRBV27	TGTGCCAGCAGTTTATGGGGATTTGGCACAGATACGCAGTATTTT	CASSLWGFGTDTQYF
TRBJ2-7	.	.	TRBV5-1	TGCGCCAGCAGCTTGGCCGCAGACTACGAGCAGTACTTC	CASSLAADYEQYF
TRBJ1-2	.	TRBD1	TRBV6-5	TGTGCCAGCAGAACCCCGACAGGGGGCCCTAATGGCTACACCTTC	CASRTPTGGPNGYTF
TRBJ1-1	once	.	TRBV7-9	TGTGCCAGCAGCTCCCGGGACCTCGAAGCTTTCTTT	CASSSRDLEAFF
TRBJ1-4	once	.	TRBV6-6	TGTGCCAGCATGAGGGGATATAATGAAAAACTGTTTTTT	CASMRGYNEKLFF
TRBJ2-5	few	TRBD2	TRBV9	TGTGCCAGCAGCGTCCGTAGTTCCTTCGAAAGCGGGGAAGAGACCCAGTACTTC	CASSVRSSFESGEETQYF
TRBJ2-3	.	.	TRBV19	TGTGCCAGTAGTATGGACGGAAGCACAGATACGCAGTATTTT	CASSMDGSTDTQYF
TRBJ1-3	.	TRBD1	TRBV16	TGTGCCAGCAGCGAGGACAGGGGGAACACCATATATTTT	CASSEDRGNTIYF
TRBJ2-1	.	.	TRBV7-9	TGTGCCAGCAGCTTAAATACAGGGAGCTCCTACAATGAGCAGTTCTTC	CASSLNTGSSYNEQFF
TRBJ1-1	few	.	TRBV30	TGTGCCTGGAGTGTACCCGGCGAGGCTTTCTTT	CAWSVPGEAFF
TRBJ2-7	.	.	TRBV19	TGTGCCAGTAGTCCCAGTCTGAGATTCTCCTACGAGCAGTACTTC	CASSPSLRFSYEQYF
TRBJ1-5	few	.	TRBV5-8	TGTGCCAGCAGCTTGGGTCCGGGAGGCAATCAGCCCCAGCATTTT	CASSLGPGGNQPQHF
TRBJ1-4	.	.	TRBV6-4	TGTGCCAGCAGTGACGTGGACAGAAGTTGCGAAAAACTGTTTTTT	CASSDVDRSCEKLFF
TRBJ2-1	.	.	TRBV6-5	TGTGCCAGCAGTTACTCCCGGAATCGTGAGCAGTTCTTC	CASSYSRNREQFF
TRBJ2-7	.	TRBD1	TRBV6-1	TGTGCCAGCAGTGAATCCGGGACAGTTGTAGACGAGCAGTACTTC	CASSESGTVVDEQYF
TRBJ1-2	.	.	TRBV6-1	TGTGCCAGCAGTACCGGCAGCTTCTACACCTTC	CASSTGSFYTF
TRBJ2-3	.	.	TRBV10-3	TGTGCCATCAGGAGTGAAGGGGGGGCCCGCACAGATACGCAGTATTTT	CAIRSEGGARTDTQYF
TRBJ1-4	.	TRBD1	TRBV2	TGTGCCAGCAATCCTCATCGGCCGGGACAGTGGAATGAAAAACTGTTTTTT	CASNPHRPGQWNEKLFF
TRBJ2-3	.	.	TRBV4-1	TGCGCCAGCAGCCAAGGGTCCCCCGAAGCGAATCCCACAGATACGCAGTATTTT	CASSQGSPEANPTDTQYF
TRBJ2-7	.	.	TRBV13	TGTGCCAGCAGAGGTGGCTCCTACGAGCAGTACTTC	CASRGGSYEQYF
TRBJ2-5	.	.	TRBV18	TGTGCCAGCTCACCACCGGCCAGGGATATGGAGACCCAGTACTTC	CASSPPARDMETQYF
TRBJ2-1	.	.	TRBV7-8	TGTGCCAGCAGCTTTGATTTTACGACCTACGATGAGCAGTTCTTC	CASSFDFTTYDEQFF
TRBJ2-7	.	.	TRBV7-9	TGTGCCAGCAGCCTTATCCTCAGTTTCTACGAGCAGTACTTC	CASSLILSFYEQYF
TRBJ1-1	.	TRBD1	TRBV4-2	TGTGCCAGCAGCCAAGGGACAGGAATTATGAACACTGAAGCTTTCTTT	CASSQGTGIMNTEAFF
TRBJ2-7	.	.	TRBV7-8	TGTGCCAGCAGCCCGAGTCCCGGGACCGCTACGTTCGAGCAGTACTTC	CASSPSPGTATFEQYF
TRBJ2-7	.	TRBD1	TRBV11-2	TGTGCCAGCAGCAAAGAAGCAGGGGGCGGTGCGGATTCCTACGAGCAGTACTTC	CASSKEAGGGADSYEQYF
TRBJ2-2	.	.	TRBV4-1	TGCGCCAGCAGCCAATCGGCAGGGTCGGACACCGGGGAGCTGTTTTTT	CASSQSAGSDTGELFF
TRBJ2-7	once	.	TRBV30	TGTGCCTGGAGTGGGATCTCACTGTCCTACGAGCAGTACTTC	CAWSGISLSYEQYF
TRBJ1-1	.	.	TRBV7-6	TGTGCCAGCAGCGCAGGGACTATGAACACTGAAGCTTTCTTT	CASSAGTMNTEAFF
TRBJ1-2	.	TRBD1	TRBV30	TGTGCCTGGTCTCCGGGACAGAAGTTCTGGGGCTACACCTTC	CAWSPGQKFWGYTF
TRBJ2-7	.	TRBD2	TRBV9	TGTGCCAGCAGCGGTTCTAGCGGGACTGCCGAGCAGTACTTC	CASSGSSGTAEQYF
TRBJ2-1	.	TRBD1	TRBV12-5	TGTGCTAGTGGTCCGGGACAGGGGATCCACAATGAGCAGTTCTTC	CASGPGQGIHNEQFF
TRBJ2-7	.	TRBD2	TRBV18	TGTGCCAGCTCACCGGACGGGAGGGCCCAGGCTCGTGAGCAGTACTTC	CASSPDGRAQAREQYF
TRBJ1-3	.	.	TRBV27	TGTGCCAGCAGTTTAGGAGTCTCTGGAAACACCATATATTTT	CASSLGVSGNTIYF
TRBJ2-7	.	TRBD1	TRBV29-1	TGCAGCGTTGGCAGGGGACAGGGTGGGTACGAGCAGTACTTC	CSVGRGQGGYEQYF
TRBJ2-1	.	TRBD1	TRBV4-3	TGCGCCAGCAGCGAAACCGGGACAGGGGCGTACAATGAGCAGTTCTTC	CASSETGTGAYNEQFF
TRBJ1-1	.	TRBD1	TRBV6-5	TGTGCCAGCAGTTGGACAGGGAACACTGAAGCTTTCTTT	CASSWTGNTEAFF
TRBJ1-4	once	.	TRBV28	TGTGCCAGCAGTTTTCTCATTAATGAAAAACTGTTTTTT	CASSFLINEKLFF
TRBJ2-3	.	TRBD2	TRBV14	TGTGCCAGCAGCCAAAGGCTAGCGGGTTTCACAGATACGCAGTATTTT	CASSQRLAGFTDTQYF